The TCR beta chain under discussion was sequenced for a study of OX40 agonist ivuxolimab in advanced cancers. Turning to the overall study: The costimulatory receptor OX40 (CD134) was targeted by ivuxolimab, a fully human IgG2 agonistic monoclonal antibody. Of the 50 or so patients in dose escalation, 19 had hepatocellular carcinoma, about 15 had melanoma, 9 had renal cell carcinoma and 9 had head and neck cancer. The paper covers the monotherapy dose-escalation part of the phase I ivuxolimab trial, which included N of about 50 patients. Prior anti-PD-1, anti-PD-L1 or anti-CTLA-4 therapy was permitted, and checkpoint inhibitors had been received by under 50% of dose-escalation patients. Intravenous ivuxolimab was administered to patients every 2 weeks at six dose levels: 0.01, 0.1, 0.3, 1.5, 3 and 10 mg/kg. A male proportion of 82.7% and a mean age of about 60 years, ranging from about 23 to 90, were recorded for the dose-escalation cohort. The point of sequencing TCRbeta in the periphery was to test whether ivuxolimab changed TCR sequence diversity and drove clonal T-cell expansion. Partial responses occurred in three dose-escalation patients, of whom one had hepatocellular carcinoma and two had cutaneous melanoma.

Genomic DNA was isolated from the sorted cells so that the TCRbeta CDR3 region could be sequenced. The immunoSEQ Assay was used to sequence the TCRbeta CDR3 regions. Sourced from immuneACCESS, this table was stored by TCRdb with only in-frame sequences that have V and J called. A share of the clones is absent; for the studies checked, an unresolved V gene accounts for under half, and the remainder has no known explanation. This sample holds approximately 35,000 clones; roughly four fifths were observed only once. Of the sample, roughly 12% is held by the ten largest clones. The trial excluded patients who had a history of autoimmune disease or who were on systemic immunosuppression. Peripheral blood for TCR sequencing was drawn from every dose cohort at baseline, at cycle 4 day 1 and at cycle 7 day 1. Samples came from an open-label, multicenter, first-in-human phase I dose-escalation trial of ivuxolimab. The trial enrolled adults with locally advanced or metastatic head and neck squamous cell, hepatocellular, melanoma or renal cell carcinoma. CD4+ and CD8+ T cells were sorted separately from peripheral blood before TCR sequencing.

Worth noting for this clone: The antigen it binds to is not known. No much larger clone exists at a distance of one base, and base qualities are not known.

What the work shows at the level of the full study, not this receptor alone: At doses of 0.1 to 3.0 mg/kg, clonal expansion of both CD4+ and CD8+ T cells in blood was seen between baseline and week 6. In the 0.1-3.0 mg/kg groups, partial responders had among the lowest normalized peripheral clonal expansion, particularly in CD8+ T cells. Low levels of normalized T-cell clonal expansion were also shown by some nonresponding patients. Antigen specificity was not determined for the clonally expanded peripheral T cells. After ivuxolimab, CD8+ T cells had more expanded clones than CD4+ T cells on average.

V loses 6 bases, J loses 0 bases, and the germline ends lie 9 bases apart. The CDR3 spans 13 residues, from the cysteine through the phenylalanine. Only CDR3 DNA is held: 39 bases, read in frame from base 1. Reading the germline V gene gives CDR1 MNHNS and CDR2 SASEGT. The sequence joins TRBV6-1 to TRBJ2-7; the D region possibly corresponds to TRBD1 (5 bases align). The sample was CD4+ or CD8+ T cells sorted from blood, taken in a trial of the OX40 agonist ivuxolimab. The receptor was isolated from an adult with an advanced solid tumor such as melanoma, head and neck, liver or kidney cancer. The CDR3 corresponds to CASSDRYSYEQYF. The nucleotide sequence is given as TGTGCCAGCAGCGACAGATACTCCTACGAGCAGTACTTC.